One and the same sample provided the 4 T cell receptor beta chains below, sequenced in a study of cytomegalovirus exposure and HLA in healthy donors. PCR was performed using 60 Vbeta and 13 Jbeta primers. The table came from immunoSEQ multiplex PCR; TCRdb's copy has only in-frame clones and leaves some out. The table includes about 240,000 clones, about 77% detected once. Sequenced: PBMCs. The source of these receptors is a boy younger than 18 in good health and CMV-seronegative.

This chain connects TRBV5-4 to TRBJ2-7; 10 nucleotides match TRBD1. The CDR3 is 15 amino acids. The junction had 7 bases not matched to a gene; V was cut back by 2 bases and J by 5 bases. Germline loops: CDR1 SGHNT, CDR2 YYREEE (reference sequence). The CDR3 spells CASSFRDRGVDEQYF. The CDR3 nucleotides read TGTGCCAGCAGCTTCCGGGACAGGGGAGTAGACGAGCAGTACTTC.

In this sample, this clone turned up a few times. This sequence joins TRBV5-4 and TRBJ2-3; a weak D match, TRBD2 (5 bases). This CDR3 is 14 amino acids long. CDR1 is SGHNT, CDR2 YYREEE, per germline (reference sequence). Trimming took off 4 bases at V and 4 bases at J, with 13 bases between the two ends. The CDR3 nucleotides read TGTGCCAGCAGCCCCATCCGGGATCCAGATACGCAGTATTTT. It is translated as CASSPIRDPDTQYF.

This clone was seen a single time. CDR3 nucleotide sequence: TGTGCCAGCAGTGCCGGGACAGGGCAGCCCCAGCATTTT. Translating it yields CASSAGTGQPQHF. V is TRBV25-1 and J is TRBJ1-5, with 9 bases lining up with TRBD1. The CDR3 sequence is 13 residues long. The germline gives CDR1 MGHDK, CDR2 SYGVNS. The J segment lost 7 bases and the V segment lost 4 bases, leaving 2 bases of the junction unmatched.

CDR3: CASSRRTGTGSSYEQYF. CDR3 bases: TGTGCCAGCAGCCGCCGGACGGGGACAGGCTCGTCCTACGAGCAGTACTTC. The chain is built from TRBV11-3 and TRBJ2-7; 8 bases map to TRBD1. The CDR3 consists of 17 residues. The germline CDR1 and CDR2 sequences are SGHNT and YENEEA. J gave up 1 base and V 5 bases, and 13 bases lay outside the gene matches.